Presented here are 11 T cell receptor beta chains from one specimen sequenced in a study of beta chain features in type 1 diabetes. Reverse transcribing all isolated RNA meant expressed TCRB transcripts were sequenced. Only in-frame clones appear in the TCRdb table, and some are missing; sequencing was by immunoSEQ multiplex PCR. Seen here are about 250,000 clones, 13% to 15% observed once, and the top ten hold more than 0.025%. Sequencing used naive CD4+ T cells from blood. Receptors originate from a woman aged 40 to 50 in good health.

The V gene is TRBV7-9, the J gene TRBJ2-1, with 11 bases fitting TRBD2. This CDR3 is 14 amino acids long. Looked up from germline, CDR1 is SEHNR and CDR2 is FQNEAQ (reference sequence). V shed 11 bases, J shed 4 bases, and the junction held 7 bases outside the gene matches. The CDR3 nucleotides are TGTGCCGGCCGACTAGCGGGGCAATACAATGAGCAGTTCTTC. Its translation is CAGRLAGQYNEQFF.

The chain carries TRBV5-1 and TRBJ2-2, with TRBD1 matching 11 bases. The CDR3 extends over 15 amino acids. The germline CDR1 and CDR2 sequences are SGHRS and YFSETQ. With 4 bases clipped from V and 4 bases from J, the junction kept 3 bases outside the gene matches. CDR3 nucleotides: TGCGCCAGCAGCCGGACAGGGGGCTCCACCGGGGAGCTGTTTTTT. Translating it yields CASSRTGGSTGELFF.

This clone has only a few counts. V and J are TRBV1 and TRBJ2-3; TRBD1, the table's D call, lacks a check against the DNA. TRBV1 is a documented pseudogene. The CDR3 is 13 amino acids. CDR3 in amino acids: CTSRGVYTDTQYF. The CDR3 DNA follows: TGCACCAGCAGAGGGGTCTACACAGATACGCAGTATTTT.

In this sample, this clone turned up a few times. The chain recombines TRBV19 with TRBJ2-1; 13 nucleotides line up with TRBD2. This CDR3 has 16 amino acids. The germline V gene has CDR1 LNHDA and CDR2 SQIVND (reference sequence). V shed 4 bases and J 12 bases; nucleotides not matched to a gene: 12. CDR3 residues: CASSTRTSGGFGVQFF. CDR3 nucleotides: TGTGCCAGTAGTACTCGGACTAGCGGGGGATTTGGGGTGCAGTTCTTC.

In its sample, this clone was seen a few times. CDR3 loop: CASSNQAYEQYF. The CDR3, as DNA: TGTGCCAGCAGTAATCAGGCCTACGAGCAGTACTTC. The V and J genes are TRBV5-4 and TRBJ2-7; D ambiguous. V lost 5 bases to trimming and J lost 2 bases, with 8 bases between them. Per the germline V gene, CDR1 is SGHNT and CDR2 is YYREEE (reference sequence). This CDR3 spans 12 amino acids. The full variable domain, in which reference TRBV5-4 and TRBJ2-7 provide the parts outside the CDR3, is ETGVTQSPTHLIKTRGQQVTLRCSSQSGHNTVSWYQQALGQGPQFIFQYYREEENGRGNFPPRFSGLQFPNYSSELNVNALELDDSALYLCASSNQAYEQYFGPGTRLTVT.

This clone was picked up a small number of times. This chain joins TRBV5-1 and TRBJ1-4; maybe TRBD1 (6 bases). Germline assignment: CDR1 SGHRS and CDR2 YFSETQ. This CDR3 contains 14 residues. Trimming pared 1 base from V and 7 bases from J, leaving 11 bases between. In DNA, the CDR3 is TGCGCCAGCAGCTTGAGGCAGGGGAGTGAAAAACTGTTTTTT. This translates into CASSLRQGSEKLFF.

This chain joins TRBV9 and TRBJ2-7, with TRBD2 matching 9 bases. Germline CDR1 and CDR2: SGDLS and YYNGEE. Germline trimming cut 0 bases from V and 6 bases from J; bases unmatched to any gene: 19. This CDR3 is built from 19 residues. This CDR3 is CASSVGVAGADVGFLEQYF. The CDR3 nucleotides are TGTGCCAGCAGCGTAGGGGTAGCGGGGGCTGATGTGGGTTTTCTCGAGCAGTACTTC. Complete variable domain (other parts from reference TRBV9 and TRBJ2-7): DSGVTQTPKHLITATGQRVTLRCSPRSGDLSVYWYQQSLDQGLQFLIQYYNGEERAKGNILERFSAQQFPDLHSELNLSSLELGDSALYFCASSVGVAGADVGFLEQYFGPGTRLTVT.

This clone was picked up a small number of times. The chain links TRBV18 to TRBJ2-7; perhaps TRBD1 as D (5 bases). In germline, CDR1 is KGHSH, CDR2 LQKENI. V lost 3 bases and J lost 0, with 18 bases in between. The CDR3 contains 17 residues. Here the CDR3 DNA reads TGTGCCAGCTCACCGAGTATCAGACAGATGGTCTCCTACGAGCAGTACTTC. Its translation: CASSPSIRQMVSYEQYF.

The gene calls are TRBV9 and TRBJ2-7; a weak D match, TRBD2 (6 bases). Germline lookup yields CDR1 SGDLS and CDR2 YYNGEE. V dropped 4 bases and J dropped 6 bases, with 20 bases sitting between them. The CDR3 has 15 residues. The CDR3 sequence is CASSPPLGTGAEQYF. The CDR3, as DNA: TGTGCCAGCAGCCCTCCCCTCGGGACTGGGGCCGAGCAGTACTTC.

The chain combines TRBV5-8 with TRBJ1-2; no clear D. This CDR3 is 13 amino acids long. Germline values: CDR1 SGHTS, CDR2 YDEGEE. Trimming stripped 6 bases from V and 5 bases from J, with 14 bases between. The CDR3 region is CASKRGSRYGYTF. The CDR3 nucleotides read TGTGCCAGCAAGCGGGGTTCTAGGTATGGCTACACCTTC.

This clone has a handful of counts. V is TRBV30 and J is TRBJ1-5, with D maybe TRBD1 (6 bases). CDR1 and CDR2 (germline): GTSNPN, SVGIG (reference sequence). Trimming shortened V by 1 base and J by 7 bases, and 14 bases separated the two germline ends. The CDR3 spans 14 residues. Written as DNA, the CDR3 is TGTGCCTGGAGTGCTGGTACAAGGGGGCAGCCCCAGCATTTT. Amino acid sequence: CAWSAGTRGQPQHF. The variable domain in full, with the rest retrieved from reference TRBV30 and TRBJ1-5, is SQTIHQWPATLVQPVGSPLSLECTVEGTSNPNLYWYRQAAGRGLQLLFYSVGIGQISSEVPQNLSASRPQDRQFILSSKKLLLSDSGFYLCAWSAGTRGQPQHFGDGTRLSIL.